Listed below are T cell receptor beta chains from one sample, sequenced in a study of T-cell memory formation after mild COVID-19. TCRdb passed the 5' RACE reads through MiXCR, listing each CDR3 protein once. The data hold some 130,000 distinct CDR3 sequences, with around 27% observed a single time. Source material: PBMCs or a T cell subset sorted from them (not recorded which). The receptor source for this set is an adult woman who had mild COVID-19 (a few samples of this study predate the infection). Cell type and time point are not known. CDR3s include the opening cysteine and the closing phenylalanine or tryptophan. D genes are given only for firm matches. Rows give clone size only sometimes, using once, few, many, or a class for an expanded clone.

CDR3 length	D gene	J gene	V gene	clone size	CDR3 DNA	CDR3 protein
14	-	TRBJ2-5	TRBV9	-	TGTGCCAGCAGCGTCTGGACAGACCAAGAGACCCAGTACTTC	CASSVWTDQETQYF
14	-	TRBJ1-2	TRBV4-1	-	TGCGCCAGCAGCCAAGATCTAAGGGGCTATGGCTACACCTTC	CASSQDLRGYGYTF
12	-	TRBJ1-1	TRBV9	few	TGTGCCAGCAGCCCCCGAGGGGGTGAAGCTTTCTTT	CASSPRGGEAFF
13	-	TRBJ1-2	TRBV6-1	-	TGTGCCAGCACCCCCCCGCTGGGCTATGGCTACACCTTC	CASTPPLGYGYTF
11	-	TRBJ1-5	TRBV6-6	few	TGTGCCAGCAGCCCCGGGCGGCCCCAGCATTTT	CASSPGRPQHF
14	TRBD1	TRBJ1-2	TRBV12-3/TRBV12-4	few	TGTGCCAGCAGTCACGAGTACAGGGGGCTCGTCTACACCTTC	CASSHEYRGLVYTF
16	TRBD2	TRBJ2-3	TRBV7-6	many	TGTGCCAGCAGCTTAGAGTCGGGGGGGGCCTCAGATACGCAGTATTTT	CASSLESGGASDTQYF
15	-	TRBJ1-2	TRBV9	-	TGTGCCAGCAGCGAGAGACCGGATTATACCTATGGCTACACCTTC	CASSERPDYTYGYTF
13	-	TRBJ1-5	TRBV9	few	TGTGCCAGCAGCGTAGGGGCTTATCAGCCCCAGCATTTT	CASSVGAYQPQHF
15	-	TRBJ2-5	TRBV9	-	TGTGCCAGCAGCCAAGATCTAGCAGACCAAGAGACCCAGTACTTC	CASSQDLADQETQYF
15	-	TRBJ1-4	TRBV6-1	-	TGTGCCAGCAGCCTAGTCCTGTCTCCTAATGAAAAACTGTTTTTT	CASSLVLSPNEKLFF
18	-	TRBJ1-2	TRBV6-1	few	TGTGCCAGCAGTGAAGACCCGTTGTTGGGGTATGGGAACTATGGCTACACCTTC	CASSEDPLLGYGNYGYTF
16	-	TRBJ2-5	TRBV15	few	TGTGCCACCAGCAGAGATACGGGCCGGTGGGTGGAGACCCAGTACTTC	CATSRDTGRWVETQYF
14	-	TRBJ2-2	TRBV5-1	-	TGCGCCAGCAGCTCTAGCGAGAACACCGGGGAGCTGTTTTTT	CASSSSENTGELFF
20	TRBD2	TRBJ2-1	TRBV11-2	-	TGTGCCAGCAGCTCATGGGAGGACACTAGCGGGTTGAGCTCCTACAATGAGCAGTTCTTC	CASSSWEDTSGLSSYNEQFF
17	TRBD2	TRBJ2-3	TRBV9	-	TGTGCCAGCAGCGTAGAAATAGCGGGAGGGCTTCCAGATACGCAGTATTTT	CASSVEIAGGLPDTQYF
10	-	TRBJ1-1	TRBV6-2/TRBV6-3	-	TGTGCCGCACGGGGCGCTGAAGCTTTCTTT	CAARGAEAFF
15	-	TRBJ1-5	TRBV15	few	TGTGCCACCAGCAGAGCTAACAGGGTCAATCAGCCCCAGCATTTT	CATSRANRVNQPQHF
15	TRBD2	TRBJ2-1	TRBV9	-	TGTGCCAGCAGCCACGCCCTAGCGGGGGGCCATGAGCAGTTCTTC	CASSHALAGGHEQFF
17	TRBD1	TRBJ1-1	TRBV7-2	-	TGTGCCAGCAGCTCCGACAGGGGACCTTACATGAACACTGAAGCTTTCTTT	CASSSDRGPYMNTEAFF
17	TRBD1	TRBJ1-2	TRBV7-6	few	TGTGCCAGCAGCTTATCCCCCGGGACAGGACGCTTTAATGGCTACACCTTC	CASSLSPGTGRFNGYTF
14	TRBD2	TRBJ2-5	TRBV12-3/TRBV12-4	few	TGTGCCAGCAGCGTAGCGGGGGGGCAAGAGACCCAGTACTTC	CASSVAGGQETQYF
12	-	TRBJ2-1	TRBV5-1	-	TGCGCCAGCAGCTCCCCCAGAAATGAGCAGTTCTTC	CASSSPRNEQFF
16	-	TRBJ2-1	TRBV29-1	-	TGCAGCGTTGGGGGGGAAGGGCAGGGAGGAATCAATGAGCAGTTCTTC	CSVGGEGQGGINEQFF
16	-	TRBJ1-1	TRBV12-3/TRBV12-4	-	TGTGCCAGCAGTTTAGAGGGGATTGCGTTGGGCACTGAAGCTTTCTTT	CASSLEGIALGTEAFF
17	TRBD1	TRBJ1-3	TRBV7-9	few	TGTGCCAGCAGCTTAGGCCCCCGGACAGGGTCTGGAAACACCATATATTTT	CASSLGPRTGSGNTIYF
15	-	TRBJ2-4	TRBV20-1	-	TGCAGTGCCCGAGACGAATTACTAGGGGAGAAGGTTCAGTACTTC	CSARDELLGEKVQYF
17	-	TRBJ2-7	TRBV21-1	-	TGTGCCAGCAGCCCCCCATCCGGGACAGGGGCCTCCTACGAGCAGTACTTC	CASSPPSGTGASYEQYF
17	TRBD2	TRBJ2-5	TRBV7-8	-	TGTGCCAGCAGCCGCCCCCCCCCAGCGGGAGGGCTAGAGACCCAGTACTTC	CASSRPPPAGGLETQYF
11	TRBD2	TRBJ2-1	TRBV29-1	few	TGCAGTGTCAGGGCGGGAGGCGAGCAGTTCTTC	CSVRAGGEQFF
16	-	TRBJ1-2	TRBV4-1	few	TGCGCCAGCAGCCAAGACCGACACCAGGTTCTCTATGGCTACACCTTC	CASSQDRHQVLYGYTF
18	TRBD2	TRBJ2-1	TRBV7-9	many	TGTGCCAGCAGCCCCGGACTAGCGGGGGGGAGCTCCTACAATGAGCAGTTCTTC	CASSPGLAGGSSYNEQFF
12	-	TRBJ2-2	TRBV7-9	many	TGTGCCAGCAGCGAGGGGCCAACGGAGCTGTTTTTT	CASSEGPTELFF
17	-	TRBJ2-3	TRBV24-1	-	TGTGCCACCAGTCCTCCCAGTGGGCATCGGGCAACAGATACGCAGTATTTT	CATSPPSGHRATDTQYF
18	TRBD1	TRBJ2-1	TRBV6-2/TRBV6-3	many	TGTGCCAGCAGTTACTCGAGACAGGGCAGCCGCACCCACAATGAGCAGTTCTTC	CASSYSRQGSRTHNEQFF
14	-	TRBJ1-6	TRBV20-1	few	TGCAGTGTGCCAGAAGCCTCCTATAATTCACCCCTCCACTTT	CSVPEASYNSPLHF
15	-	TRBJ2-1	TRBV7-3	few	TGTGCCAGCAGCTTAATGGCAGGGTACTACAATGAGCAGTTCTTC	CASSLMAGYYNEQFF
15	-	TRBJ2-5	TRBV4-1	-	TGCGCCAGCAGCCAATCCCTTGAAGGGCAAGAGACCCAGTACTTC	CASSQSLEGQETQYF
15	-	TRBJ2-7	TRBV15	-	TGTGCCACCAGTCTTGCGGCGTCGTCCGCCTACGAGCAGTACTTC	CATSLAASSAYEQYF
13	-	TRBJ2-3	TRBV27	-	TGTGCCAGCAGTCACTCCGACTCCGATACGCAGTATTTT	CASSHSDSDTQYF
16	TRBD1	TRBJ2-1	TRBV24-1	-	TGTGCCACCAGTGATTTGAGGACAGGGACGTTAAATGAGCAGTTCTTC	CATSDLRTGTLNEQFF